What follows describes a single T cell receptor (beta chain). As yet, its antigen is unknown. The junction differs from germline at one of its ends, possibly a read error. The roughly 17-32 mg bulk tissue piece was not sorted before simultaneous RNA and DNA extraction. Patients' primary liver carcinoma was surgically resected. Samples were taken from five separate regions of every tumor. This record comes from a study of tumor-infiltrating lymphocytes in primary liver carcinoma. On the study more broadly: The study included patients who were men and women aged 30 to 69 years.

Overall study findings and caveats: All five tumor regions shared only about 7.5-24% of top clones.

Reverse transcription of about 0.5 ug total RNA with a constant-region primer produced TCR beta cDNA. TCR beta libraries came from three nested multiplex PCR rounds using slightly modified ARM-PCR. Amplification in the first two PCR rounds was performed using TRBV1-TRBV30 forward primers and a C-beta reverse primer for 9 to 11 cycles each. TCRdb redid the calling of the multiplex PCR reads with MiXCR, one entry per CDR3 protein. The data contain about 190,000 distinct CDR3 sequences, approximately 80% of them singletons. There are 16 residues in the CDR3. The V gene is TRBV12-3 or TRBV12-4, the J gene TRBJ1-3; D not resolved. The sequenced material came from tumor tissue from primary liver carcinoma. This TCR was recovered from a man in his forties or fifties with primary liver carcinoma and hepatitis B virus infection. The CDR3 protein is CASSLNQRISGSTIYF. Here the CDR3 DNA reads TGTGCCAGCAGTCTTAACCAGCGCATCTCTGGAAGCACCATATATTTT.